Shown below are 11 T cell receptor beta chains from a single sample sequenced in a study of shared clonotypes between healthy human individuals. The protocol was immunoSEQ multiplex PCR, while the TCRdb copy is restricted to in-frame clones and leaves out a portion. The repertoire includes about 1 million clones, about 80% of them detected once, and approximately 1.5% sits in the top ten. The sequenced material came from memory CD4+ T cells sorted from blood. Subset specified: CD45RA-negative fraction. Receptor source: a man aged 18 to 30 in good health.

In its sample, this clone was seen many times. The rearrangement joins TRBV9 to TRBJ2-3, with D perhaps matching TRBD1 (5 bases). Looked up from germline, CDR1 is SGDLS and CDR2 is YYNGEE. V lost 0 bases to trimming and J lost 3 bases, with 14 bases between them. CDR3 size: 16 residues. In DNA, the CDR3 is TGTGCCAGCAGCGTAGTAGGCAGGGTGGGGACAGATACGCAGTATTTT. It codes for CASSVVGRVGTDTQYF.

This rearrangement joins TRBV6-5 to TRBJ2-7; 10 bases are a match to TRBD1. In germline, CDR1 is MNHEY, CDR2 SVGAGI. The CDR3 has 15 residues. Unmatched junction bases numbered 4, after V lost 0 bases and J lost 5 bases. The CDR3 region has the DNA TGTGCCAGCAGTTACTCCGGACAGGGGGGCCACGAGCAGTACTTC. Translating gives CASSYSGQGGHEQYF.

This chain joins TRBV7-2 and TRBJ2-7, with TRBD2 matching over 10 bases. This CDR3 region has 14 residues. Trimming at V came to 4 bases and at J to 12 bases, leaving 12 bases not matched to a gene. The germline V gene encodes CDR1 SGHTA and CDR2 FQGNSA. Written as DNA, the CDR3 is TGTGCCAGCAGCTGGTCTGAACTAGCGGGACCTAGGTACTTC. It codes for CASSWSELAGPRYF.

The chain employs TRBV19 and TRBJ1-2; possible D gene TRBD1, 5 bases. With 7 bases removed from V and 3 bases from J, the gap between germline ends came to 18 bases. Germline V gene sequence: CDR1 LNHDA, CDR2 SQIVND (reference sequence). This CDR3 contains 15 residues. The CDR3 sequence is CASTRTAGLYYGYTF. For the CDR3, the DNA is TGTGCCAGTACCAGGACGGCAGGGCTCTACTATGGCTACACCTTC.

V gene TRBV5-4 combines with J gene TRBJ2-6, with D uncertain. The CDR3 is made up of 16 amino acids. Trimming pared 2 bases from V and 0 bases from J, leaving 9 bases between. Germline CDR1 and CDR2: SGHNT and YYREEE (reference sequence). CDR3 amino acids: CASSFGAHSGANVLTF. CDR3 nucleotide sequence: TGTGCCAGCAGCTTTGGTGCACACTCTGGGGCCAACGTCCTGACTTTC.

This chain joins TRBV5-4 and TRBJ1-1; unclear D gene. CDR1 SGHNT and CDR2 YYREEE come from the germline V gene (reference sequence). The CDR3 runs 15 residues. V was cut by 3 bases and J by 3 bases, with 15 bases left in between. The DNA of the CDR3 is TGTGCCAGCAGCTCTTATCGGGTGGCGGACACTGAAGCTTTCTTT. This sequence encodes CASSSYRVADTEAFF.

The gene calls are TRBV28 and TRBJ2-7; 7 nucleotides line up with TRBD1. This CDR3 is built from 14 residues. V was pared by 2 bases and J by 4 bases, with 5 bases of the junction left unmatched. The germline CDR1 and CDR2 sequences are MDHEN and SYDVKM. This CDR3 is CASSLEVTGYEQYF. Written as DNA, the CDR3 is TGTGCCAGCAGTTTAGAAGTGACAGGGTACGAGCAGTACTTC.

This clone was counted between two and nine times. The same CDR3 arises from other DNA sequences in this sample as well. The V gene is TRBV5-1, the J gene TRBJ2-7; D is uncertain. CDR1 is SGHRS, CDR2 YFSETQ, per germline. V lost 0 bases to trimming and J lost 4 bases, with 2 bases between them. CDR3 length: 11 residues. This chain's CDR3 is CASSLEYEQYF. DNA for the CDR3: TGCGCCAGCAGCTTGGAGTACGAGCAGTACTTC.

On this clone itself: The same CDR3 can be traced to other DNA sequences in this sample. The rearrangement joins TRBV5-1 to TRBJ2-3, with a weak D call TRBD2 (7 bases). The V gene's germline CDR1 is SGHRS and CDR2 YFSETQ. The length of the CDR3 is 15 residues. V shed 2 bases and J shed 0 bases, with 10 bases lying between them. The CDR3 sequence: CASSLGGASTDTQYF. The CDR3 DNA reads TGCGCCAGCAGCTTAGGGGGGGCTAGCACAGATACGCAGTATTTT.

Comments on this clone: Other DNA sequences in the sample encode the same CDR3. J is TRBJ1-4 and V is TRBV9, with D tentatively TRBD1 (5 bases). V lost 0 bases to trimming and J lost 0 bases, with 6 bases between them. CDR3 length: 15 residues. The V gene's germline CDR1 is SGDLS and CDR2 YYNGEE. CDR3 bases: TGTGCCAGCAGCGTAGGGGGGACAACTAATGAAAAACTGTTTTTT. As protein: CASSVGGTTNEKLFF.

The chain recombines TRBV25-1 with TRBJ1-3, with 8 nucleotides matching TRBD1. Per the germline V gene, CDR1 is MGHDK and CDR2 is SYGVNS. The CDR3 runs 14 residues. After removal of 6 bases from V and 3 bases from J, the junction contained 4 bases not matched to a gene. The CDR3 DNA sequence: TGTGCCAGCAGAGAGACAGGGGTTGGAAACACCATATATTTT. Amino acid sequence: CASRETGVGNTIYF.